The 13 T cell receptor beta chains presented below share a single source sample, sequenced in a study of glioma-infiltrating T cells. The iRepertoire nested amplicon-rescue multiplex PCR amplified TCR alpha and beta CDR3s from RNA. TCRdb analysed the multiplex PCR reads with MiXCR anew, one entry per CDR3 protein. The repertoire holds approximately 190,000 distinct CDR3 sequences, 30% to 40% seen once, with 20% in the top ten. Sample: glioma tissue, nonneoplastic brain tissue, or PBMCs (not recorded which). Receptors were obtained from a human donor with low-grade glioma or glioblastoma, undergoing nonglioma brain surgery, or in good health (not recorded which).

In its sample, this clonotype was seen many times. The chain couples TRBV6-2 or TRBV6-3 to TRBJ2-5; D not certain. From germline, CDR1 is MNHEY and CDR2 SVGEGT. Trimming took 2 bases from V and 6 from J, leaving 10 bases between them. The CDR3 contains 13 residues. CDR3 protein: CASSYSSSQTQYF. In DNA, the CDR3 is TGTGCCAGCAGTTACAGCAGTTCCCAGACCCAGTACTTC.

J is TRBJ2-1 and V is TRBV6-1; the D gene could be TRBD1 or TRBD2 (5 bases each). V lost 10 bases to trimming and J lost 8 bases, with 21 bases between them. From germline, CDR1 is MNHNS and CDR2 SASEGT. The CDR3 covers 14 residues. In DNA, the CDR3 is TGTGCCACTAGGAGGTATCGGGGCTATGATGAGCAGTTCTTC. Its protein is CATRRYRGYDEQFF.

This clonotype has only a few counts. V usage is TRBV4-1 and J usage is TRBJ1-4; the D gene is possibly TRBD1 (6 bases). Trimming took off 1 base at V and 5 bases at J, with 17 bases between the two ends. Germline CDR1 MGHRA, CDR2 YSYEKL. CDR3 length equals 17 residues. The chain's CDR3 is CASSQGRGWGRNEKLFF. DNA of the CDR3: TGCGCCAGCAGCCAAGGAAGAGGGTGGGGGCGAAATGAAAAACTGTTTTTT.

In regard to this clonotype: A read error is possible here, since a much larger clone lies one base away. In nucleotides, the CDR3 is TGTGCCAGCTCACCTTGGACAGGCGAAAGAGACGAGCAGTACTTC. This sequence encodes CASSPWTGERDEQYF. The rearrangement links TRBV18 to TRBJ2-7; TRBD1 agrees at 7 bases. Germline V gene lookup returns CDR1 KGHSH and CDR2 LQKENI. This CDR3 is 15 amino acids long. V lost 3 bases to trimming and J lost 5 bases; unmatched junction nucleotides: 10.

This clonotype showed up many times. The V gene is TRBV19, the J gene TRBJ2-1; the D gene is possibly TRBD2 (5 bases). The CDR3 sequence is 14 residues long. CDR1 is LNHDA, CDR2 SQIVND, per germline (reference sequence). The ends were cut back, 5 bases at V and 10 bases at J, with 18 bases in the middle. The CDR3 loop reads CASSLRTSSAEQFF. The DNA of the CDR3 is TGTGCCAGTAGTCTGCGAACTAGTTCGGCGGAGCAGTTCTTC.

The table lists this clonotype with a few counts. The chain combines TRBV19 with TRBJ1-2, with a weak D call TRBD1 (5 bases). Germline assignment: CDR1 LNHDA and CDR2 SQIVND (reference sequence). The CDR3 has 15 residues. The ends were cut back, 4 bases at V and 3 bases at J, with 15 bases in the middle. CDR3 amino acids: CASSSWGGPDYGYTF. As DNA, the CDR3 is TGTGCCAGTAGTAGTTGGGGCGGGCCGGACTATGGCTACACCTTC.

This clonotype was recorded at least ten times. The chain joins TRBV7-9 to TRBJ1-1; the D is unclear. The CDR3 length is 13 residues. From germline, CDR1 is SEHNR and CDR2 FQNEAQ (reference sequence). The V gene lost 7 bases and the J gene lost 2 bases, with 11 bases spanning the gap. CDR3 sequence (DNA): TGTGCCAGCACGTCCCCGGCTAACACTGAAGCTTTCTTT. Translated: CASTSPANTEAFF. The full variable domain, in which reference TRBV7-9 and TRBJ1-1 provide the parts outside the CDR3, is DTGVSQNPRHKITKRGQNVTFRCDPISEHNRLYWYRQTLGQGPEFLTYFQNEAQLEKSRLLSDRFSAERPKGSFSTLEIQRTEQGDSAMYLCASTSPANTEAFFGQGTRLTVV.

CDR3 in amino acids: CASSLTPTDSYEQYF. Written as DNA, the CDR3 is TGTGCCAGCAGCTTAACCCCGACCGACTCCTACGAGCAGTACTTC. The chain recombines TRBV7-9 with TRBJ2-7; D is ambiguous. V lost 2 bases and J lost 0, with 11 bases in between. CDR3 length equals 15 residues. The germline V gene encodes CDR1 SEHNR and CDR2 FQNEAQ (reference sequence).

This clonotype was picked up a small number of times. V gene TRBV12-3 or TRBV12-4 combines with J gene TRBJ2-1; no clear D gene. V shed 3 bases and J shed 0 bases, with 6 bases lying between them. The CDR3 is 14 amino acids. CDR3 bases: TGTGCCAGCAGTTTTTCCTACTCCTACAATGAGCAGTTCTTC. Translating gives CASSFSYSYNEQFF.

This clonotype was counted many times. The V gene is TRBV7-2, the J gene TRBJ2-7, with 8 bases matching TRBD2. Germline V lookup: CDR1 SGHTA, CDR2 FQGNSA. Unmatched junction bases numbered 5, after V lost 6 bases and J lost 4 bases. The CDR3 runs to 13 residues. The CDR3: CASRKAGGYEQYF. The CDR3, as DNA: TGTGCCAGCAGGAAGGCGGGAGGATACGAGCAGTACTTC.

This clonotype occurred many times. The rearrangement uses TRBV3-1 and TRBJ2-3; D unclear. Germline V gene sequence: CDR1 LGHDT, CDR2 YNNKEL (reference sequence). The CDR3 is 16 amino acids. The V end lost 0 bases, the J end lost 0 bases, and 10 bases lay between the germline ends. CDR3: CASSQELTTSTDTQYF. In DNA, the CDR3 is TGTGCCAGCAGCCAAGAGCTCACAACTAGCACAGATACGCAGTATTTT.

Comment on this clonotype: At one boundary the junction diverges from the germline segment, which might be a read error. The chain carries TRBV28 and TRBJ1-5; D unclear. Germline CDR1 is MDHEN and CDR2 is SYDVKM. The CDR3 totals 15 residues. CDR3 residues: CASSLPYEGKQPQHF. As DNA, the CDR3 is TGTGCCAGCAGTTTGCCCTACGAGGGCAAGCAGCCCCAGCATTTT.

This clonotype was observed many times. The V and J genes are TRBV27 and TRBJ2-7; 14 nucleotides line up with TRBD2. V shed 7 bases and J 0 bases; nucleotides not matched to a gene: 8. Germline-derived CDR1 and CDR2 are MNHEY and SMNVEV (reference sequence). The CDR3 runs to 17 residues. The CDR3 here is CASTKRLAGGSSYEQYF. CDR3 coding DNA: TGTGCCAGCACCAAAAGACTAGCGGGAGGGAGCTCCTACGAGCAGTACTTC.